This T cell receptor (beta chain) comes out of a study of post-analysis software for immune sequencing data. Study-wide results and limits: Relative to controls, patients had about five TRBV segments at higher frequency, with TRBV5-6, TRBV5-1 and TRBV20-1 among these.

Germline CDR1 is SGHDT and CDR2 is YYEEEE. This CDR3 region has 16 residues. The V and J ends lost 4 bases and 5 bases respectively, with 19 bases between them. This clonotype was counted many times. Its target is not known. Unique molecular identifiers were built into the TCR beta cDNA libraries. MiXCR, run by TCRdb on the PCR reads, gives a single entry per CDR3 protein. Among about 180,000 distinct CDR3 sequences listed, about 29% were seen once. The chain is built from TRBV5-6 and TRBJ1-5; D gene unclear. Sequencing was done on a sample of blood. The source is a girl between 5 and 17 years old with multiple sclerosis. The CDR3 here is CASSTTDGSGDQPQHF. CDR3 nucleotide sequence: TGTGCCAGCAGCACTACAGACGGAAGTGGCGATCAGCCCCAGCATTTT.